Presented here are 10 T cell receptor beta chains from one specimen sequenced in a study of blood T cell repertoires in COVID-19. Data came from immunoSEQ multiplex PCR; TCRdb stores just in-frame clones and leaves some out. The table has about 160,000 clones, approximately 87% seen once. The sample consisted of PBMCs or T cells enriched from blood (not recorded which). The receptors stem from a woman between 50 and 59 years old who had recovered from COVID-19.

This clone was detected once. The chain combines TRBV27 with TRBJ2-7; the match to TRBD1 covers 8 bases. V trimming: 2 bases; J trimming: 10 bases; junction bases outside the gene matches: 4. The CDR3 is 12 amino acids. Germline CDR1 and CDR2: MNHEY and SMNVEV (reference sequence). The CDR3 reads CASSLGTGTQYF. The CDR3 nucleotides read TGTGCCAGCAGTTTAGGGACAGGCACTCAGTACTTC.

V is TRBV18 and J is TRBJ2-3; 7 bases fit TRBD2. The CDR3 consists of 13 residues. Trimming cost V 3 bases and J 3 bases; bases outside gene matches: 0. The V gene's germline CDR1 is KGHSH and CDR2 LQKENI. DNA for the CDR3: TGTGCCAGCTCACCGGGAGGGACAGATACGCAGTATTTT. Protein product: CASSPGGTDTQYF.

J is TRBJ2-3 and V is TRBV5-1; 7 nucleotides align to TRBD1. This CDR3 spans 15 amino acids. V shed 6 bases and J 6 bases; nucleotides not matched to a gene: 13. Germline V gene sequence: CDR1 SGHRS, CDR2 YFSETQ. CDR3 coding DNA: TGCGCCAGCACCTTTAGGGGACAGTTCTTCGATACGCAGTATTTT. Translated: CASTFRGQFFDTQYF.

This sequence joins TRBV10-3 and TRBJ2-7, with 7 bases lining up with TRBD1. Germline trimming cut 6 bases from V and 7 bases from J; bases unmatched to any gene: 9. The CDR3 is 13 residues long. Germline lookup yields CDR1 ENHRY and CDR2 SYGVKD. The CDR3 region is CAIRGTGAGEQYF. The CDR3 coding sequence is TGTGCCATCAGGGGAACAGGGGCAGGGGAGCAGTACTTC.

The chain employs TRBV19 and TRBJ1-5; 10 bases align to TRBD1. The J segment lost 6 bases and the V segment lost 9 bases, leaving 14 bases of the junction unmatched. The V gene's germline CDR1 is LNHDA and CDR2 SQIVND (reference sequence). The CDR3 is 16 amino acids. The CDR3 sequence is CASLLGTGARGQPQHF. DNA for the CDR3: TGTGCCAGCCTTTTGGGGACAGGGGCGCGAGGTCAGCCCCAGCATTTT.

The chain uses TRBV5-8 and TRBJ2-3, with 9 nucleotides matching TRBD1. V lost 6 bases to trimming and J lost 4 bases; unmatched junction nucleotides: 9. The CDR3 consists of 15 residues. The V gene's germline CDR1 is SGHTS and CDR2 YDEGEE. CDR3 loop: CASNFGQGRADTQYF. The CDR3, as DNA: TGTGCCAGCAACTTCGGACAGGGGAGGGCAGATACGCAGTATTTT. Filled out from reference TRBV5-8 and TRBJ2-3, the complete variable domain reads EAGVTQSPTHLIKTRGQQATLRCSPISGHTSVYWYQQALGLGLQFLLWYDEGEERNRGNFPPRFSGRQFPNYSSELNVNALELEDSALYLCASNFGQGRADTQYFGPGTRLTVL.

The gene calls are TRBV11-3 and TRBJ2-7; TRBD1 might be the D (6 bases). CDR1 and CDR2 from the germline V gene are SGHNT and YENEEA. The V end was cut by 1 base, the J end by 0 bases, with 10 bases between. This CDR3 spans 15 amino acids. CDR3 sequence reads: CASSLGTESSYEQYF. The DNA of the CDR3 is TGTGCCAGCAGCTTAGGGACAGAAAGCTCCTACGAGCAGTACTTC.

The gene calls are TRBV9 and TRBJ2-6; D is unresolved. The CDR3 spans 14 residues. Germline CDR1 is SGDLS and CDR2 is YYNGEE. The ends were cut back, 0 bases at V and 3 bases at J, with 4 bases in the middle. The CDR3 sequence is CASSVDFGANVLTF. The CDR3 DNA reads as TGTGCCAGCAGCGTAGACTTTGGGGCCAACGTCCTGACTTTC. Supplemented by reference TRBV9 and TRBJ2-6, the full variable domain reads DSGVTQTPKHLITATGQRVTLRCSPRSGDLSVYWYQQSLDQGLQFLIQYYNGEERAKGNILERFSAQQFPDLHSELNLSSLELGDSALYFCASSVDFGANVLTFGAGSRLTVL.

The CDR3 region is CASSLRDRGPYEQYF. Written as DNA, the CDR3 is TGTGCCAGCAGCCTCCGAGACAGGGGTCCCTACGAGCAGTACTTC. This chain links TRBV6-5 with TRBJ2-7; 8 bases match TRBD1. CDR1 is MNHEY and CDR2 is SVGAGI in the germline V gene. Germline trimming cut 6 bases from V and 2 bases from J; bases unmatched to any gene: 9. The CDR3 length is 15 residues.

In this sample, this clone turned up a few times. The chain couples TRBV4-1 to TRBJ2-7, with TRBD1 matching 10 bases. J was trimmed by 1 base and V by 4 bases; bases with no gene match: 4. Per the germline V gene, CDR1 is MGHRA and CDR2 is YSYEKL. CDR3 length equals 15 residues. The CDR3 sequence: CASSLEGQGSYEQYF. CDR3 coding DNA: TGCGCCAGCAGCCTAGAGGGACAGGGGTCCTACGAGCAGTACTTC.